Sequencing of this TCR beta chain was carried out in a study of T cell responses to AZD1222 COVID-19 vaccine. Broader study findings: Repertoire sampling happened only post peak T cell response. Seropositive status at baseline applied to only a handful of AZD1222 recipients. Clonal diversity was possibly underestimated; the donors were predominantly white British and more often female. The study reported that nearly half of spike-specific TCRs target unmutated variant regions.

Looked up from germline, CDR1 is SGDLS and CDR2 is YYNGEE. CDR3 length equals 15 residues. V dropped 0 bases and J dropped 0 bases, with 6 bases sitting between them. Assay: immunoSEQ multiplex PCR; the TCRdb copy retains only in-frame clones and omits some. The table lists 200,000 to 250,000 clones, around 94% of them singletons, with approximately 1.7% in the top ten. Notes on this clone: No antigen is known for it. Other DNA sequences within the sample encode an identical CDR3.

The sequenced sample was peripheral blood, obtained 28 days after the second dose of the MenACWY control vaccine. This chain uses TRBV9 with TRBJ2-2; D gene ambiguous. The clonotype comes from an adult who received the MenACWY meningococcal vaccine as a control. CDR3 protein: CASSVGVANTGELFF. As DNA, the CDR3 is TGTGCCAGCAGCGTAGGAGTTGCGAACACCGGGGAGCTGTTTTTT.